This TCR beta chain originates from a study of monozygotic twins with cystic fibrosis. Study results and limitations: V usage most resembled the co-twin in 13 of 16 pairs.

Regarding this clone: Its antigen is not identified.

The assay was immunoSEQ multiplex PCR, and TCRdb's table has in-frame clones only and misses some. Here the sample spans more than 9,500 clones, 90% to 95% being singletons. Trimming stripped 2 bases from V and 0 bases from J, with 35 bases between. The CDR3 length is 24 residues. Germline CDR1 reads LNHDA; CDR2 reads SQIVND (reference sequence). The sample was blood. The chain combines TRBV19 with TRBJ1-5; weak D call: TRBD1 (5 bases). The origin of this receptor is a boy younger than 10 with cystic fibrosis. CDR3 region: CASSITLFHYPSGPGPLSNQPQHF. The CDR3 DNA sequence: TGTGCCAGTAGTATAACGCTATTCCATTATCCTAGCGGCCCAGGGCCCCTTAGCAATCAGCCCCAGCATTTT.